The 17 T cell receptor beta chains below come from one sample, sequenced in a study of T cells in Graves' hyperthyroidism and ophthalmopathy. RNA transcripts were the template for amplifying TCR beta CDR3 regions. When the TCR CDR3 underwent first-round RT-PCR, the HTBI primer set was used. TCRdb passed the multiplex PCR reads through MiXCR, listing each CDR3 protein once. The sample gives about 360,000 distinct CDR3 sequences, roughly 13% of which show up once; less than 10% is in the top ten. The source material was blood. The receptors were sampled from a woman between 18 and 29 years old with Graves' hyperthyroidism.

This clonotype was seen at least ten times. This chain connects TRBV27 to TRBJ1-1, with TRBD1 as a possible D gene (6 bases). The CDR3 sequence is 14 residues long. CDR1 is MNHEY and CDR2 is SMNVEV in the germline V gene (reference sequence). The V end was cut by 6 bases, the J end by 5 bases, with 16 bases between. Here the CDR3 DNA reads TGTGCCAGCAGCCCACCAGGGGCTGGGACTGAAGCTTTCTTT. It encodes CASSPPGAGTEAFF.

This clonotype occurred many times. The rearrangement links TRBV28 to TRBJ1-6; no definite D call. V was trimmed by 7 bases and J by 8 bases, leaving 9 bases between them. CDR1 is MDHEN, CDR2 SYDVKM, per germline. The CDR3 sequence is 12 residues long. DNA of the CDR3: TGTGCCAGCACAAGGTTGGATTCACCCCTCCACTTT. Amino acid sequence: CASTRLDSPLHF.

V gene TRBV6-1 combines with J gene TRBJ2-2; D not certain. This CDR3 contains 15 residues. Per the germline V gene, CDR1 is MNHNS and CDR2 is SASEGT. The germline V and J ends were trimmed by 6 bases and 9 bases, with 20 bases remaining between them. The CDR3 coding sequence is TGTGCCAGCAGCCCGCTGAGACACCCAGCCAGGGAGCTGTTTTTT. This gives the protein CASSPLRHPARELFF.

This clonotype was picked up many times. The gene calls are TRBV2 and TRBJ2-1; no clear D gene. CDR1 and CDR2 from the germline V gene are SNHLY and FYNNEI. CDR3 length equals 13 residues. The V and J ends lost 8 bases and 5 bases respectively, with 13 bases between them. CDR3 residues: CASWSAANNEQFF. In nucleotides, the CDR3 is TGTGCCAGCTGGTCGGCGGCAAACAATGAGCAGTTCTTC. Full variable domain (missing parts from reference TRBV2 and TRBJ2-1): EPEVTQTPSHQVTQMGQEVILRCVPISNHLYFYWYRQILGQKVEFLVSFYNNEISEKSEIFDDQFSVERPDGSNFTLKIRSTKLEDSAMYFCASWSAANNEQFFGPGTRLTVL.

The sample holds a few counts of this clonotype. The J gene is TRBJ2-6, the V gene TRBV9; D uncertain. The CDR3 length is 16 residues. V was clipped by 0 bases and J by 2 bases, with 9 bases between them. In germline, CDR1 is SGDLS, CDR2 YYNGEE. CDR3 sequence (DNA): TGTGCCAGCAGCGTAGGACCTGACCCTGGGGCCAACGTCCTGACTTTC. Translating gives CASSVGPDPGANVLTF.

The chain recombines TRBV6-9 with TRBJ1-2; D is undetermined. There are 13 residues in the CDR3. V lost 2 bases and J 6 bases, leaving 10 bases between the germline ends. In germline, CDR1 is MNHGY, CDR2 SVAAGI. In DNA, the CDR3 is TGTGCCAGCAGTTATGTTGGGGTCGATGGCTACACCTTC. Translated: CASSYVGVDGYTF.

Ten or more counts support this clonotype. J is TRBJ2-7 and V is TRBV20-1; 10 positions agree with TRBD2. The CDR3 extends over 14 amino acids. Germline trimming cut 5 bases from V and 4 bases from J; bases unmatched to any gene: 8. CDR1 is DFQATT, CDR2 SNEGSKA, per germline (reference sequence). The CDR3 DNA reads TGCAGTGCTGGAAAATCTAGCGGGAGTTACGAGCAGTACTTC. This codes for CSAGKSSGSYEQYF.

This clonotype was counted at least ten times. The chain has TRBV10-3 and TRBJ2-1; D tentatively fits TRBD1 or TRBD2 (6 bases each). Trimming shortened V by 4 bases and J by 0 bases, and 13 bases separated the two germline ends. Germline CDR1 and CDR2: ENHRY and SYGVKD. The CDR3 covers 16 residues. CDR3 DNA sequence: TGTGCCATCAGTGCCCGAGGGGGGAGCTCCTACAATGAGCAGTTCTTC. This codes for CAISARGGSSYNEQFF.

This clonotype is a singleton in its sample. The chain employs TRBV25-1 and TRBJ2-2, with 7 bases matching TRBD1. V lost 9 bases and J lost 5; bases outside the gene matches: 3. The germline CDR1 and CDR2 sequences are MGHDK and SYGVNS. CDR3 length equals 12 residues. The chain's CDR3 is CARLTGTGELFF. The CDR3 DNA follows: TGTGCCAGGTTGACAGGGACCGGGGAGCTGTTTTTT.

This clonotype was picked up many times. The V call is TRBV10-3, the J call TRBJ2-7; D perhaps matches TRBD1 (6 bases). The germline CDR1 and CDR2 sequences are ENHRY and SYGVKD. With 4 bases removed from V and 6 bases from J, the gap between germline ends came to 19 bases. The CDR3 is 15 residues long. The CDR3 DNA sequence: TGTGCCATCAGTGCTCAGACAGGTCTACAAACCGAGCAGTACTTC. Translating it yields CAISAQTGLQTEQYF.

V gene TRBV6-2 or TRBV6-3 combines with J gene TRBJ2-1; the match to TRBD1 covers 10 bases. The CDR3 is 15 amino acids. Germline V gene lookup returns CDR1 MNHEY and CDR2 SVGEGT. The trim removed 2 bases at V and 7 bases at J, leaving 5 bases unmatched. CDR3 residues: CASSYRTGGLNEQFF. CDR3 bases: TGTGCCAGCAGTTACCGGACAGGGGGGTTGAATGAGCAGTTCTTC.

Regarding this clonotype: Since a much larger clone is just one base distant, this may be a read error. CDR3 nucleotide sequence: TGCAGTGCTAGAGATAGACTCGGGCAGGATGGCTACACCTTC. This sequence encodes CSARDRLGQDGYTF. The J gene is TRBJ1-2, the V gene TRBV20-1; no firm D call. Germline V CDR1 and CDR2: DFQATT, SNEGSKA (reference sequence). Trimming took off 0 bases at V and 6 bases at J, with 14 bases between the two ends. The CDR3 extends over 14 amino acids.

The chain uses TRBV5-6 and TRBJ2-7; a weak D match, TRBD2 (6 bases). Germline CDR1 reads SGHDT; CDR2 reads YYEEEE. V shed 4 bases and J shed 7 bases, with 33 bases lying between them. The CDR3 covers 19 residues. The CDR3 loop is CASSRRLALASSAWGEQYF. In nucleotides, the CDR3 is TGTGCCAGCAGCCGGAGGTTGGCCCTAGCGAGTTCAGCTTGGGGGGAGCAGTACTTC.

This clonotype was seen at least ten times. This rearrangement joins TRBV12-3 or TRBV12-4 to TRBJ2-1; the D is unclear. CDR3 length: 13 amino acids. The V gene lost 4 bases and the J gene lost 5 bases, with 9 bases spanning the gap. The DNA for the CDR3 is TGTGCCAGCAGTTCCCAGGTGGACAATGAGCAGTTCTTC. Its protein is CASSSQVDNEQFF.

This clonotype has ten or more counts. This chain uses TRBV18 with TRBJ1-1; a weak D match, TRBD1 (6 bases). The CDR3 length is 14 residues. Deletions cut 3 bases from V and 0 bases from J, with 8 bases between. Looked up from germline, CDR1 is KGHSH and CDR2 is LQKENI. The CDR3 coding sequence is TGTGCCAGCTCACCGTCAGGGGTGAACACTGAAGCTTTCTTT. Protein: CASSPSGVNTEAFF.

This clonotype was counted between two and nine times. This may be a read error: a much more frequent sequence differs by one nucleotide. CDR3 in amino acids: CASTSGRGFSYEQYF. CDR3 in DNA: TGTGCCAGCACCTCCGGAAGGGGATTTTCCTACGAGCAGTACTTC. The chain combines TRBV12-3 or TRBV12-4 with TRBJ2-7; D is possibly TRBD1 (5 bases). The V end was cut by 7 bases, the J end by 1 base, with 17 bases between. The CDR3 has 15 amino acids.

This clonotype has at least ten counts. This rearrangement joins TRBV7-2 to TRBJ2-1; a weak D match, TRBD1 (6 bases). CDR1 SGHTA and CDR2 FQGNSA come from the germline V gene. The CDR3 contains 15 residues. V lost 1 base and J lost 10, with 17 bases in between. As DNA, the CDR3 is TGTGCCAGCAGCTTAGGGTCAGGGGCCCTTGTGGAGCAGTTCTTC. Translating gives CASSLGSGALVEQFF.